This TCR beta chain was captured by sequencing in a study of cytomegalovirus exposure and HLA in healthy donors. Primers: 60 Vbeta forward and 13 Jbeta reverse. Method: immunoSEQ multiplex PCR; TCRdb's copy keeps in-frame clones and lacks some. This table has 60,000 to 75,000 clones, 55% to 75% appearing once. Study conclusions and caveats: A later analysis reportedly identified an Asian-associated ancestry cluster as carrying fewer N-insertions than the 666-donor mean. Immune exposure was documented only through CMV serostatus.

Comment on this clone: Its antigen is not known.

Germline assignment: CDR1 SGHRS and CDR2 YFSETQ. CDR3 length: 13 amino acids. Germline trimming cut 4 bases from V and 7 bases from J; bases unmatched to any gene: 6. The sequence derives from a woman aged 40 to 50 in good health and CMV-seropositive. Material for sequencing was PBMCs. V gene TRBV5-1 combines with J gene TRBJ1-2, with 8 nucleotides matching TRBD1. In DNA form, the CDR3 reads TGCGCCAGCAGCCAGGACAGGGCGGTTGGCTACACCTTC. This codes for CASSQDRAVGYTF.